This T cell receptor (beta chain) is drawn from a study of cytomegalovirus exposure and HLA in healthy donors. Whole-study results and caveats: Versus the roughly 700-donor mean, an Asian-associated ancestry cluster reportedly showed fewer N-insertions in a later analysis. Later on, an analysis showed TCR association rates differing by HLA locus, with DRB1 the most and HLA-C the fewest. There were three CMV-associated chains whose specificity for CMV antigens was confirmed in vitro. According to the study, 160 or so TCR beta chains were cytomegalovirus-associated.

CDR1 is SGDLS, CDR2 YYNGEE, per germline. The CDR3 consists of 17 residues. V lost 1 base, J lost 1 base, and 15 bases lay in between. This clone was detected a few times. Its antigen is not known. 60 Vbeta and 13 Jbeta primers were used in PCR. Assay used: immunoSEQ multiplex PCR; TCRdb lists only in-frame clones, some missing. The sample holds around 100,000 clones; roughly 69% are singletons and the top ten take roughly 2.5%. The receptor was derived from a man in his fifties or sixties in good health and CMV-seropositive. The chain recombines TRBV9 with TRBJ1-3; D possibly corresponds to TRBD1 (5 bases). The specimen was PBMCs. The CDR3 spells CASSVFGGASSGNTIYF. CDR3 coding DNA: TGTGCCAGCAGCGTATTCGGTGGGGCCTCGTCTGGAAACACCATATATTTT.